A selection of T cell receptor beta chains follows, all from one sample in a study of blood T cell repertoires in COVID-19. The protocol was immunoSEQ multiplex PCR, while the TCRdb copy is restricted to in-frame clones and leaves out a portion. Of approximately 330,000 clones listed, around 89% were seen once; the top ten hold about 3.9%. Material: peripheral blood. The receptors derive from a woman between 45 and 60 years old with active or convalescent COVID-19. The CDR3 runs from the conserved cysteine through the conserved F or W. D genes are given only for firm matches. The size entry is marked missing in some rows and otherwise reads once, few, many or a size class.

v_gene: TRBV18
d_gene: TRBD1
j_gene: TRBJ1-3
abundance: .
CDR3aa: CASSPGLTGADGNTIYF
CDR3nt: TGTGCCAGCTCTCCGGGCCTAACAGGGGCTGATGGAAACACCATATATTTT

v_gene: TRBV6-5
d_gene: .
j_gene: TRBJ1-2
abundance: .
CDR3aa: CASTLLREGHGYTF
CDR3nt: TGTGCCAGCACCTTACTCAGGGAGGGCCACGGCTACACCTTC

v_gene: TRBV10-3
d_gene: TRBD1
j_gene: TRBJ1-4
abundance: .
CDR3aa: CAIRTGGDNEKLFF
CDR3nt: TGTGCCATCAGGACAGGGGGAGATAATGAAAAACTGTTTTTT

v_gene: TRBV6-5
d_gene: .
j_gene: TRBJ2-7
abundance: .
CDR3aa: CASSTGLYEQYF
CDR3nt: TGTGCCAGTTCAACAGGGCTCTACGAGCAGTACTTC

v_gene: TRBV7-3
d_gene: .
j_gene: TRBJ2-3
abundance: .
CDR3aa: CASSLSGPFTDTQYF
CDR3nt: TGTGCCAGCAGCCTTAGCGGACCCTTCACAGATACGCAGTATTTT

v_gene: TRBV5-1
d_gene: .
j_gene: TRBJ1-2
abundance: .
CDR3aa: CASSPDTRGAPGYGYTF
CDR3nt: TGCGCCAGCAGCCCCGACACACGGGGGGCCCCGGGCTATGGCTACACCTTC

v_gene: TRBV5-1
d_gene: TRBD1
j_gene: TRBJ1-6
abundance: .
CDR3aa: CASSLGQGANSPLHF
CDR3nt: TGCGCCAGCAGCTTAGGGCAGGGGGCAAATTCACCCCTCCACTTT

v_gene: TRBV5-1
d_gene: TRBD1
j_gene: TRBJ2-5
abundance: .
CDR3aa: CASSWTGLQETQYF
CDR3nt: TGCGCCAGCAGCTGGACAGGTTTACAAGAGACCCAGTACTTC

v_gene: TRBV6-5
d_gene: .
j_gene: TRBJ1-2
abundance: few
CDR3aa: CASSYGWGGYGYTF
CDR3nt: TGTGCCAGCAGTTACGGCTGGGGAGGATATGGCTACACCTTC

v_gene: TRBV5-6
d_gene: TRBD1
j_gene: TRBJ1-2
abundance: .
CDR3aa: CASSRGTGGPYYGYTF
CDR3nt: TGTGCCAGCAGCCGGGGGACAGGGGGCCCCTACTATGGCTACACCTTC

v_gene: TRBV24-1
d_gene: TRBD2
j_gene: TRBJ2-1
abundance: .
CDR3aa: CATSDHGLATNEQFF
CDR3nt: TGTGCCACCAGTGATCACGGACTAGCGACCAATGAGCAGTTCTTC

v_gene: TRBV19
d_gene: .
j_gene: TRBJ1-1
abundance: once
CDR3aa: CASSIDGAVGTEAFF
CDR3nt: TGTGCCAGTAGTATAGATGGGGCGGTTGGCACTGAAGCTTTCTTT

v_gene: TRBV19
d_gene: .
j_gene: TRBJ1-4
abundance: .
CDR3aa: CASSIVGAANEKLFF
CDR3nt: TGTGCCAGTAGTATAGTGGGGGCCGCTAATGAAAAACTGTTTTTT

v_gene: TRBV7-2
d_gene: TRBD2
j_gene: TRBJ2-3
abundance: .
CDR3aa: CASSLAGAGGGMDTQYF
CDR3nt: TGTGCCAGCAGCTTAGCGGGTGCGGGGGGAGGCATGGATACGCAGTATTTT

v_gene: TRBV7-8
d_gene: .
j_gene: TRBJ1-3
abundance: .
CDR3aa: CASSRGQTPVVSNTIYF
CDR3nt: TGTGCCAGCAGCCGAGGACAGACTCCTGTCGTCTCAAACACCATATATTTT

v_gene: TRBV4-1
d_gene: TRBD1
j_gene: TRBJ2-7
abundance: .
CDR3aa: CASSQDGTGYYEQYF
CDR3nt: TGCGCCAGCAGCCAAGACGGGACAGGCTACTACGAGCAGTACTTC

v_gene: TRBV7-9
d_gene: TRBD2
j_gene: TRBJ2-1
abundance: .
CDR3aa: CASSKGLVTYNEQFF
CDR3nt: TGTGCCAGCAGCAAGGGACTAGTCACCTACAATGAGCAGTTCTTC

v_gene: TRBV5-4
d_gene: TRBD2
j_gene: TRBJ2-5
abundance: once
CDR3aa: CASSSGLAGGNETQYF
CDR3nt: TGTGCCAGCAGCTCGGGACTAGCGGGGGGGAACGAGACCCAGTACTTC

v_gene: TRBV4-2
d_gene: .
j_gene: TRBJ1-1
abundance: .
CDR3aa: CASSQDHRANTEAFF
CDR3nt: TGTGCCAGCAGCCAAGATCACAGGGCCAACACTGAAGCTTTCTTT

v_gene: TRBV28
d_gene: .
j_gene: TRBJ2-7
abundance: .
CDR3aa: CASSLSGPYEQYF
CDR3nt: TGTGCCAGCAGCCTCTCCGGTCCCTACGAGCAGTACTTC

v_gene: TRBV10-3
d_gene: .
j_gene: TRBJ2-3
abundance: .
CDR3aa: CASSREGSTDTQYF
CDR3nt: TGTGCCTCGTCTCGCGAGGGTTCAACAGATACGCAGTATTTT

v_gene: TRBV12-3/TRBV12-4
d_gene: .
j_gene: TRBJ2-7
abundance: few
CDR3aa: CASSLLAREQYF
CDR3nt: TGTGCCAGCAGTTTACTAGCGAGAGAGCAGTACTTC

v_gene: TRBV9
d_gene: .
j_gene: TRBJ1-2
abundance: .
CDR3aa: CASSVDRGAYGYTF
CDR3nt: TGTGCCAGCAGCGTAGACCGGGGGGCCTATGGCTACACCTTC

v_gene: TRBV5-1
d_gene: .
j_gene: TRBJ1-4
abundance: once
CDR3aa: CASSPVGAQSEKLFF
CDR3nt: TGCGCCAGCAGCCCCGTGGGGGCGCAATCTGAAAAACTGTTTTTT

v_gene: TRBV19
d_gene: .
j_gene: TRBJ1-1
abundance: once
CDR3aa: CASSHPRGQRNTEAFF
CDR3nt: TGTGCCAGTAGCCACCCCCGCGGACAGCGGAACACTGAAGCTTTCTTT

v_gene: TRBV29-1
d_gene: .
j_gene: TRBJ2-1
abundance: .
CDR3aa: CSVGSLVDEQFF
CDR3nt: TGCAGCGTTGGGTCCTTAGTGGATGAGCAGTTCTTC

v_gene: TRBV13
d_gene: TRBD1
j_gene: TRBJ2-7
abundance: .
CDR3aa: CASSLAGTARYEQYF
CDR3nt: TGTGCCAGCAGCTTAGCCGGGACAGCCCGATACGAGCAGTACTTC

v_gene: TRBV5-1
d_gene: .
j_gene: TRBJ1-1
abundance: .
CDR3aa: CASSLVQGSTEAFF
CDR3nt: TGCGCCAGCAGCTTGGTGCAGGGATCCACTGAAGCTTTCTTT